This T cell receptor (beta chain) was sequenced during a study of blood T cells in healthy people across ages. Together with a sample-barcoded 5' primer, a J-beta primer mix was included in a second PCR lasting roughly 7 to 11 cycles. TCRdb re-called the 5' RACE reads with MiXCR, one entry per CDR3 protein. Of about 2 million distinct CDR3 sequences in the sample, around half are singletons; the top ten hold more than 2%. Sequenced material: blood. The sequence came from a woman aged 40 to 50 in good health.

CDR3 in DNA: TGTGCCAGCAGCCACACCACAGTCTGCGAGCAGTACTTC. Translating it yields CASSHTTVCEQYF. J is TRBJ2-5 and V is TRBV25-1; no clear D. Matching the DNA end better, TRBJ2-7 makes the J call doubtful. Germline V gene sequence: CDR1 MGHDK, CDR2 SYGVNS. CDR3 length equals 13 residues.